Sequencing of this TCR delta chain was carried out in a study of gamma-delta chains in newborns, infants, children. Study-wide background: Innate gammadelta T cells reportedly expand polyclonally right after birth, driven by microbial exposure, per the title.

Notes on this clone: The protein TCRdb gives is from a much larger clone and does not agree with this DNA's translation at residue 11, likely a read error; the protein shown here comes from the DNA.

This CDR3 spans 18 amino acids. Germline values: CDR1 GEAIGNYY, CDR2 EKD. TCRdb redid clone calling on the reads using CATT. The table includes fewer than 3,500 delta-chain clones, almost 4% detected once. The sequenced sample consisted of blood. The chain uses TRDV2 and TRDJ3; D is perhaps TRDD3 (5 bases). The TCR comes from a child who was a newborn, infant or young child, either healthy, febrile or measles-vaccinated (not recorded which). CDR3 sequence (DNA): TGTGCCTGTGACACCGCCGGGGAGAGCTCCCGGGACACCCGACAGATGTTTTTC. Protein: CACDTAGESSRDTRQMFF.